Here is one T cell receptor (beta chain) with its context. The antigen this receptor binds is unknown. The record has no base qualities; no much larger clone is one base away. This entry is derived from a study of cytomegalovirus exposure and HLA in healthy donors (dated by TCRdb to 2016 to 2017). Study-wide context: An earlier analysis of under 600 of the donors reported 276 Gb of sequence data and roughly 110 million unique TCR beta sequences from some 180 million T cells. An early release covering 500 to 750 HLA-typed donors comprised about 310 gigabases of sequencing data and about 90 million unique TCR sequences. The genetic ancestry cluster associated with self-reported Caucasian donors included 81% of the roughly 390 genotyped donors. The study aimed to test whether signatures of past pathogen exposure could be identified by cataloging public T cell receptors. The study used immunosequencing to profile the T cell repertoires of 666 subjects and linked those repertoires to cytomegalovirus serostatus. A separate validation cohort of 100 to 150 different subjects was used in addition to the 666-subject first cohort. To predict cytomegalovirus infection status, the study combined high-throughput TCR immunosequencing, statistical association of individual TCRs with disease status, and machine learning. In a later analysis, previously published TCR beta repertoires from 600 to 850 donors were re-analyzed and high-resolution HLA genotyping was added so that TCR occurrence patterns could be studied. In the later analysis, no new phenotypic data were used to find candidate immune exposures; instead, reliance was placed on TCR beta sequences and their occurrence across donors. To decide whether each TCR beta V gene segment behaved as functional or pseudogenic, an earlier analysis of over 500 of the donors relied on high-throughput TCR beta sequencing. Donor age, sex, ethnicity and CMV serostatus were compiled alongside the repertoire data. Genome-wide SNP genotypes for about 65% of the 666 donors were used in a later genetic analysis, which treated that subset as a discovery cohort. All discovery cohort repertoires had been generated on a single sequencing platform. Both class I and class II loci were covered by HLA typing, at four-digit resolution. Typing coverage differed by locus: A, B, C, DRB1 and DQB1 were typed in about 629-630 donors, DQA1 in about 560, DPA1 in around 580, and DPB1 in roughly 470. Roughly five DR-DQ haplotypes were handled as single units for association and clustering, since linkage in the cohort was strong. On average, around 200,000 unique TCR beta nucleotide sequences were sequenced per donor among 350 to 400 genotyped donors of the cohort, with around 19% of those sequences being non-productive.

The receptor library was made with the immunoSEQ multiplex PCR assay. For the multiplex PCR, a mixture combining 60 forward primers for TCR Vbeta segments and 13 reverse primers for TCR Jbeta segments was used. Amplification of the CDR3 region of rearranged TCR beta genes was performed with a multiplex PCR assay on genomic DNA. On the Illumina HiSeq System, the amplified TCR beta libraries were sequenced as 87-base-pair reads. Under the source paper's analysis protocol: A later analysis tallied around 80 million unique TCR beta chains across the 700 or so repertoires, and some 10 million of those chains were shared by two or more donors. Raw reads were error-corrected and collapsed into unique sequences by a nearest-neighbor algorithm in which closely related sequences were merged to remove PCR and sequencing errors. Alignment of CDR3 sequences to IMGT reference sequences was used to assign V, D and J gene segments. For a sequence to be retained, a match of at least six nucleotides to both a V gene segment and a J gene segment was required. A rearrangement was called productive if the CDR3 had no stop codons and remained in frame with V and J, and every other rearrangement was called non-productive. Following IMGT convention, CDR3 was defined as the stretch from the second conserved V-encoded cysteine up to the conserved J-encoded phenylalanine. The earlier analysis of roughly 590 of the donors excluded any sequence lacking an unambiguous match to a single V gene segment. An earlier analysis of a few hundred of the donors called V segments functional above 56.7% productive rearrangements and segregating when the between-donor standard deviation exceeded 5%. To diagnose cytomegalovirus status from the catalog of TCR beta chain sequences, a statistical classification framework was built. A later analysis assigned V and J genes by comparing TCR nucleotide sequences with IMGT/GENE-DB human TR gene sequences. Using the TCRdist pipeline, a later analysis assigned CDR3 sequences along with most-parsimonious VDJ recombination scenarios. In a later analysis, each TCR beta chain was defined by its CDR3 amino acid sequence together with its V-gene family, and reads without a unique V-gene family were excluded. To address suspected cross-contamination and a sequencing artifact, a later analysis removed around 600 highly shared, low-generation-probability nucleotide sequences. In a later analysis, a clonal expansion index was calculated for each public chain from normalized within-repertoire ranks of inferred template counts. Generation probabilities in a later analysis came from a VDJ recombination model fitted to out-of-frame rearrangements, and those results were checked against IGoR. A later analysis scored TCR-TCR, TCR-HLA and TCR-CMV co-occurrence with hypergeometric tests, applying a repertoire-size bias correction to TCR pairs. False discovery rates were estimated in a later analysis by permuting HLA or CMV assignments 20 times. In a later analysis, co-occurring TCRs were grouped using DBSCAN, with TCRdist sequence similarity added in when clustering inside HLA-allele-positive subsets. Co-occurrence clustering excluded repertoires with fewer than 30,000 or more than 120,000 public chains, plus five with anomalous nucleotide sharing. TCRdb limited this immuneACCESS table to in-frame rearrangements with V and J called. A share of clones is missing; checked studies link under half to unresolved V genes, and the rest is unexplained. That table supplies the V and J calls and clone size; D and trimming were determined from the DNA. The sample table records roughly 160,000 clones; around 75% of these occur just once. The leading ten clones occupy 2% to 2.5% of the sample.

Including the terminal cysteine and phenylalanine, the CDR3 comprises 15 residues. Only the CDR3 portion is preserved as DNA: 45 bases, with reading frame beginning at the first base. V loses 6 bases at its end and J loses 10 bases; junction bases beyond the gene matches: 11. The germline V gene supplies CDR1 MNHNS and CDR2 SASEGT. The cohort comprised some 700 healthy bone marrow donors. At the time of sampling, all cohort members were nominally healthy, though unrecorded immune exposures were likely present. The donor was CMV seronegative and belonged to the group of more than 300 seronegative cohort members. Each donor provided a peripheral blood sample, and peripheral blood mononuclear cells were used for TCR beta sequencing. Genomic DNA extraction from the blood cell samples was performed with the Qiagen DNeasy Blood Extraction Kit. Results the study describes overall, beyond this receptor: Because counts were too low, around 17 rarely observed V segments, including chromosome 9 orphons, were left out of the earlier analysis of approximately 500 of the donors. Compared with equally common non-associated chains, HLA-associated TCR beta chains in a later analysis were more clonally expanded and had lower generation probabilities. HLA typing was unavailable for some donors at each locus, so association tests used only the typed subset. It was suggested by the authors that the approach could potentially be generalized to other disease states and immunological phenotypes. A total of 150 to 200 TCR beta chains were listed by the study as associated with cytomegalovirus. In vitro tests confirmed that three of the cytomegalovirus-associated TCR beta chains recognize cytomegalovirus antigens. Most TCR sequences were seen in very few donors, while some public TCRs were found in many individuals. Specific HLA alleles were associated with roughly 16,000 TCR beta sequences at a false discovery rate of 0.05 in a later analysis. In an earlier analysis of more than 500 of the donors, most TCR beta V segments appeared in productive rearrangements about 87% or about 30% of the time, broadly matching IMGT annotations. The presence/absence analyses assumed that sequencing depth was roughly uniform across donors, and that assumption may not be true. A later analysis found that TCR association rates varied across HLA loci, with DRB1 alleles showing the most associated TCRs and HLA-C alleles the fewest. Correlated functional status among segregating V segments might reflect linkage disequilibrium, but an unknown experimental factor could not be ruled out. In this cohort, only TCR beta chains were sequenced, and detectable features were limited by the absence of alpha or paired-chain data. A further reported finding was that TCR beta sequences accurately predicted the HLA-A and HLA-B alleles for most subjects in the first cohort. The classifier was reported to diagnose cytomegalovirus status with high specificity and sensitivity in both the original and validation cohorts. The only immune exposure information available for the cohort was CMV serostatus. A later analysis found that most CMV-associated TCR beta chains appeared HLA-restricted, with HLA associations seemingly driven largely by CMV exposure. In a later analysis, several top co-occurrence clusters were reported to appear linked to parvovirus B19, influenza, CMV and Epstein-Barr virus. The sequencing pipeline was judged likely to have produced a cluster of highly shared sequence variants as a technical artifact. A later genetic analysis reported fewer N-insertions in productive TCRs among donors in an Asian-associated ancestry cluster than the roughly 720-donor mean. When HLA alleles, especially DR and DQ, strongly co-occurred, TCR associations were difficult to assign to individual alleles. Some IMGT-functional V segments, including TRBV6-2 and TRBV6-3, could not be told apart with the 87-base-pair reads, so those segments were excluded. An association between a missense DCLRE1C variant and V-gene and J-gene trimming of TCR beta chains was found in a later genetic analysis and replicated in an independent cohort.

This TCR was sampled from a male donor in good health and CMV-seronegative. The chain is made from TRBV6-1 and TRBJ1-4; 10 middle bases align to TRBD1. Material for sequencing was PBMCs. The DNA sequence reads TGTGCCAGCAGGGGATTCGGGACAGGGGAGGGAAAACTGTTTTTT. Its product reads: CASRGFGTGEGKLFF.